The 10 T cell receptor beta chains given below trace back to one sample, sequenced in a study of T cell repertoires in cytomegalovirus infection. These receptors have no known antigen. One entry per CDR3 protein results from TCRdb running MiXCR on the reads. The sample consists of 86,000 or so distinct CDR3 sequences, 20% to 30% of them appearing once. The sample in question was CD8+ T cells from cultured PBMCs, obtained from culture after CMV antigen stimulation. Receptors were obtained from a human donor in good health (CMV status not recorded). Some clones in this sample may be carry-over from other donors' samples.

The chain couples TRBV27 to TRBJ1-2, with 9 bases that match TRBD1. J was trimmed by 1 base and V by 6 bases; bases with no gene match: 9. The CDR3 extends over 16 amino acids. Germline values: CDR1 MNHEY, CDR2 SMNVEV (reference sequence). The CDR3 sequence: CASRHTGGEVNYGYTF. The CDR3 coding sequence is TGTGCCAGCAGACATACAGGGGGCGAGGTTAACTATGGCTACACCTTC.

This clonotype was counted only a few times. The gene calls are TRBV7-9 and TRBJ1-4; TRBD1 matches 9 bases. This CDR3 contains 16 residues. The germline gives CDR1 SEHNR, CDR2 FQNEAQ (reference sequence). V lost 5 bases and J lost 7; bases outside the gene matches: 11. The CDR3 DNA sequence: TGTGCCAGCAGCCCTCCCGGGACAGGGAATCGTGAAAAACTGTTTTTT. Translating gives CASSPPGTGNREKLFF.

The genes are TRBV28 and TRBJ1-2, with D tentatively TRBD1 (6 bases). The CDR3 is made up of 14 amino acids. The germline V and J ends were trimmed by 0 bases and 3 bases, with 8 bases remaining between them. CDR1 and CDR2 (germline): MDHEN, SYDVKM. CDR3 amino acids: CASSLWGADYGYTF. The CDR3 bases are TGTGCCAGCAGTTTATGGGGGGCGGACTATGGCTACACCTTC.

In this sample, this clonotype turned up many times. V gene TRBV4-1 combines with J gene TRBJ1-5; the match to TRBD1 covers 9 bases. This CDR3 is 16 amino acids long. Germline V gene sequence: CDR1 MGHRA, CDR2 YSYEKL. Trimming took 0 bases from V and 5 from J; bases not matched to a gene: 5. This chain's CDR3 is CASSQDGGQGDQPQHF. Written as DNA, the CDR3 is TGCGCCAGCAGCCAAGATGGGGGACAGGGCGATCAGCCCCAGCATTTT.

This clonotype was seen at least ten times. At one end, the junction sequence differs from germline, possibly due to a read error. This sequence joins TRBV7-7 and TRBJ1-3; D unclear. CDR3 size: 16 residues. Germline V gene data show CDR1 as SSHAT and CDR2 as FNYEAQ (reference sequence). For the CDR3, the DNA is TGTGCTAGCAGCTTAAGGACCCCAGGCCCTGGAAACACCATATATTTT. This translates into CASSLRTPGPGNTIYF.

This clonotype was seen once. The rearrangement uses TRBV9 and TRBJ2-7; 13 bases map to TRBD2. Looked up from germline, CDR1 is SGDLS and CDR2 is YYNGEE. The CDR3 loop spans 18 amino acids. V gave up 4 bases and J gave up 2 bases; unmatched junction bases: 12. CDR3 in DNA: TGTGCCAGCAGCTCAACCGGGACTAGCGGGGCAACCACCTACGAGCAGTACTTC. Translation gives CASSSTGTSGATTYEQYF.

This clonotype appeared a few times. The V call is TRBV12-3 or TRBV12-4, the J call TRBJ2-7; 7 bases align to TRBD2. The CDR3 loop spans 15 amino acids. J gave up 3 bases and V 3 bases, and 8 bases lay outside the gene matches. The CDR3: CASSFSVREGYEQYF. CDR3 nucleotides: TGTGCCAGCAGTTTCTCCGTCAGGGAGGGCTACGAGCAGTACTTC.

This chain uses TRBV12-5 with TRBJ1-1; TRBD1 is a possible D gene (6 bases). CDR1 and CDR2 (germline): LGHNT, FRNRAP. V dropped 0 bases and J dropped 1 base, with 15 bases sitting between them. The CDR3 runs to 17 residues. As DNA, the CDR3 is TGTGCTAGTGGTTTGGTTTTTTCTGCGGGACAGAACACTGAAGCTTTCTTT. Translated, it gives CASGLVFSAGQNTEAFF.

This clonotype was seen repeatedly, ten times or more. The V call is TRBV29-1, the J call TRBJ2-3; D unresolved. Germline loops: CDR1 SQVTM, CDR2 ANQGSEA. The CDR3 contains 10 residues. Trimming shortened V by 1 base and J by 6 bases, and 2 bases separated the two germline ends. CDR3 amino acids: CSVEGDTQYF. CDR3 bases: TGCAGCGTTGAAGGTGATACGCAGTATTTT.

This clonotype was detected many times. The chain has TRBV12-3 or TRBV12-4 and TRBJ1-3; 7 positions agree with TRBD1. The CDR3 extends over 15 amino acids. The V and J ends lost 5 bases and 4 bases, in that order; junction bases with no gene match: 8. The CDR3: CASSLTGEWGNTIYF. CDR3 DNA sequence: TGTGCCAGCAGTCTAACAGGGGAATGGGGAAACACCATATATTTT.